The clone carrying this T cell receptor (beta chain) was found many times. The record originates from a study of metastatic and nonmetastatic thyroid tumors. All patients reached thyroid surgery having received no treatment beforehand. How the authors handled the data: CDR3 was compared across clinicopathological groups, and the resulting differences were used to build a distant-metastasis classifier for papillary thyroid cancer. With MiXCR, TCRdb reprocessed the PCR reads. The V and J calls were determined by TCRdb, not by the authors. This table holds about 36,000 clones, roughly 20% found once. Trimming took 7 bases from V and 1 from J; bases not matched to a gene: 8. The CDR3 contains 15 residues. Looked up from germline, CDR1 is ENHRY and CDR2 is SYGVKD.

The chain combines TRBV10-3 with TRBJ1-1; 8 bases align to TRBD1. The receptor was derived from a female donor with papillary thyroid cancer or a benign thyroid nodule (not recorded which). Some clones in this sample may be carry-over from other donors' samples. Source material: blood. Written as DNA, the CDR3 is TGTGCCATCACTGGACAGGGAGAGGGGAACACTGAAGCTTTCTTT. Its translation is CAITGQGEGNTEAFF.